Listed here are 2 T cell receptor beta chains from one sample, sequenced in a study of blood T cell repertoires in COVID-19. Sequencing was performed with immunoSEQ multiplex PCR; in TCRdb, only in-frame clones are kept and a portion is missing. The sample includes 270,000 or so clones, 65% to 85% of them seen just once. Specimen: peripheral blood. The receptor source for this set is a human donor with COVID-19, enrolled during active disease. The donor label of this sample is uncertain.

The chain's CDR3 is CASSLAGVGSQPQHF. CDR3 nucleotides: TGTGCCAGCAGCTTAGCTGGCGTGGGGAGCCAGCCCCAGCATTTT. The chain links TRBV7-2 to TRBJ1-5; D uncertain. The CDR3 sequence is 15 residues long. Trimming pared 0 bases from V and 7 bases from J, leaving 13 bases between. The germline gives CDR1 SGHTA, CDR2 FQGNSA.

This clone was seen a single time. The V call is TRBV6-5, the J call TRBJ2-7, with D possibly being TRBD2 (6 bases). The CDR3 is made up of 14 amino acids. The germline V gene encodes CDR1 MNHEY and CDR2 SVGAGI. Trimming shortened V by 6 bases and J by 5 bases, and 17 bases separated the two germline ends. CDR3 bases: TGTGCCAGCAGGGGGGGTGGGTCTGACGACGAGCAGTACTTC. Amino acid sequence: CASRGGGSDDEQYF.